This T cell receptor (beta chain) appears in the sequencing data of a study of T-cell reconstitution after alpha-beta-depleted transplantation in children. Notes on the study in general: Most T-cell counts and diversity one year after the transplant came from T cells that were newly produced. Reportedly, roughly two months post-transplant, alpha-beta T cells arose from several hundred expanded graft clones. The study traced high day-60 TCRbeta diversity in some patients to surviving recipient T cells and thymic progenitors.

At least ten counts were recorded for this clonotype. The target antigen is unknown. Unique molecular identifiers tagged the TCRbeta library. TCRdb re-called the PCR reads with MiXCR, one entry per CDR3 protein. Among around 70,000 distinct CDR3 sequences, approximately 10% were seen once, and the ten largest hold about 12%. This CDR3 is built from 13 residues. Germline-derived CDR1 and CDR2 are ENHRY and SYGVKD. The TCR was taken from a boy aged 10-17 years with acute myeloid leukemia, due to receive a stem cell transplant. The chain couples TRBV10-3 to TRBJ1-2; D is possibly TRBD1 (6 bases). The specimen was PBMCs, collected before TCRalphabeta/CD19-depleted stem cell transplant. The CDR3 DNA reads TGTGGGTCGCAGGGTGGCAGGGGCTATGGCTACACCTTC. This sequence encodes CGSQGGRGYGYTF.